Listed below are T cell receptor beta chains from one sample, sequenced in a study of CD8 T cells in Susac syndrome. TCRdb ran MiXCR on the immunoSEQ multiplex PCR reads and lists one entry per CDR3 protein. The sample yields about 140,000 distinct CDR3 sequences, just under 95% seen once. Sequencing was carried out using CD4+ T cells from PBMCs. The source is a human donor with Susac syndrome. Each CDR3 is given with its conserved first and last residue. D genes are given only for firm matches. Clone size is shown for a subset of rows, as once, few, many or a class of expanded clone.

size | J | D | V | DNA | CDR3
NA | TRBJ2-7 | NA | TRBV3-1 | TGTGCCAGCAGCCAGAGAGGGACCGACGAGCAGTACTTC | CASSQRGTDEQYF
NA | TRBJ1-1 | NA | TRBV11-3 | TGTGCCAGCAGCGCGGACGGGAACACTGAAGCTTTCTTT | CASSADGNTEAFF
NA | TRBJ2-7 | TRBD1 | TRBV29-1 | TGCAGCGCCGAGACCACCGGGACAGGATTCTACGAGCAGTACTTC | CSAETTGTGFYEQYF
NA | TRBJ1-2 | TRBD1 | TRBV20-1 | TGCAGTGCTCCAAAACAGGGGAAGGACGGCTACACCTTC | CSAPKQGKDGYTF
NA | TRBJ2-2 | TRBD1 | TRBV4-3 | TGCGCCAGCAGCCAGGAATCGACAGGGCTCGCGAACACCGGGGAGCTGTTTTTT | CASSQESTGLANTGELFF
NA | TRBJ1-1 | NA | TRBV30 | TGTGCCTGGAACGACGACGGGACACTCCGGGCTTTCTTT | CAWNDDGTLRAFF
NA | TRBJ2-1 | NA | TRBV28 | TGTGCCAGCAGCTCCCCGGGTGGAGGTAGACATAATGAGCAGTTCTTC | CASSSPGGGRHNEQFF
NA | TRBJ2-5 | TRBD2 | TRBV5-1 | TGCGCCAGCAGCTCCGGGACTAGTGGGGAGACCCAGTACTTC | CASSSGTSGETQYF
once | TRBJ2-4 | NA | TRBV9 | TGTGCCAGCAGCCCACGACAGGCCAAAAACATTCAGTACTTC | CASSPRQAKNIQYF
NA | TRBJ1-1 | NA | TRBV6-2/TRBV6-3 | TGTGCCAGCAGTTACGTGTCAGGGGACACTGAAGCTTTCTTT | CASSYVSGDTEAFF
NA | TRBJ1-2 | NA | TRBV3-1 | TGTGCCAGCAGCCAACTGAGGAGTCAGAGCTATGGCTACACCTTC | CASSQLRSQSYGYTF
NA | TRBJ2-1 | TRBD1 | TRBV20-1 | TGCAGTGCCCCACCCCCGGACAGGGATTACAATGAGCAGTTCTTC | CSAPPPDRDYNEQFF
NA | TRBJ2-3 | TRBD1 | TRBV20-1 | TGCAGTGCTCCCTGGACAGGGGACACAGATACGCAGTATTTT | CSAPWTGDTDTQYF
NA | TRBJ2-1 | TRBD2 | TRBV12-3/TRBV12-4 | TGTGCCAGCAGTCAACCATCCCGGGACTACCGAGCCAGCTCCTACAATGAGCAGTTCTTC | CASSQPSRDYRASSYNEQFF
NA | TRBJ1-2 | NA | TRBV15 | TGTGCCACCAGCAGAGAGGGTCAGAACTATGGCTACACCTTC | CATSREGQNYGYTF
once | TRBJ2-5 | NA | TRBV5-1 | TGCGCCAGCAGCTTGGGGGCTCGAGAGACCCAGTACTTC | CASSLGARETQYF
NA | TRBJ2-1 | TRBD2 | TRBV20-1 | TGCAGTGCTAGACCGGGACTAGCGACGAGGATCTTC | CSARPGLATRIF
NA | TRBJ1-2 | NA | TRBV5-6 | TGTGCCAGCAGCTTGGAGGCCTATGGCTACACCTTC | CASSLEAYGYTF
NA | TRBJ2-1 | TRBD2 | TRBV7-9 | TGTGCCAGCAGCAAAGGACTAGCGGGATATAATGAGCAGTTCTTC | CASSKGLAGYNEQFF
NA | TRBJ1-5 | NA | TRBV30 | TGTGCCTGGTCAGTTTCCGGGAATCAGCCCCAGCATTTT | CAWSVSGNQPQHF
NA | TRBJ2-5 | NA | TRBV28 | TGTGCCAGCAGTTTACCCGGAAGGGGACAACAAGAGACCCAGTACTTC | CASSLPGRGQQETQYF
NA | TRBJ1-2 | TRBD1 | TRBV12-3/TRBV12-4 | TGTGCCAGCAGCGCCACAGGGGGCTATGGCTACACCTTC | CASSATGGYGYTF